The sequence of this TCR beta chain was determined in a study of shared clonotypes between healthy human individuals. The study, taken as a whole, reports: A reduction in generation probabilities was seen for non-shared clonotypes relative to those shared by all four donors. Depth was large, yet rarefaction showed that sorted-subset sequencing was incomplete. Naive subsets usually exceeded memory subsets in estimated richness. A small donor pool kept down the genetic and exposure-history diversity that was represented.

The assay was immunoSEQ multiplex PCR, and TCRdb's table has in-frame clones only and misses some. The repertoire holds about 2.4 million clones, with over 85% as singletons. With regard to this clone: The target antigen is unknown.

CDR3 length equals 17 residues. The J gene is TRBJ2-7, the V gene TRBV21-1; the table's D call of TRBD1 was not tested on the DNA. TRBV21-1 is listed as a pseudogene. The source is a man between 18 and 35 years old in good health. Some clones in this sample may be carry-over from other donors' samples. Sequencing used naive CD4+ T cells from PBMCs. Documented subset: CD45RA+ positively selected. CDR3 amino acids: CASSNRQVAALPHQGYF. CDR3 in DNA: TGTGCCAGCAGCAATCGGCAGGTGGCAGCACTCCCCCATCAGGGGTACTTC.